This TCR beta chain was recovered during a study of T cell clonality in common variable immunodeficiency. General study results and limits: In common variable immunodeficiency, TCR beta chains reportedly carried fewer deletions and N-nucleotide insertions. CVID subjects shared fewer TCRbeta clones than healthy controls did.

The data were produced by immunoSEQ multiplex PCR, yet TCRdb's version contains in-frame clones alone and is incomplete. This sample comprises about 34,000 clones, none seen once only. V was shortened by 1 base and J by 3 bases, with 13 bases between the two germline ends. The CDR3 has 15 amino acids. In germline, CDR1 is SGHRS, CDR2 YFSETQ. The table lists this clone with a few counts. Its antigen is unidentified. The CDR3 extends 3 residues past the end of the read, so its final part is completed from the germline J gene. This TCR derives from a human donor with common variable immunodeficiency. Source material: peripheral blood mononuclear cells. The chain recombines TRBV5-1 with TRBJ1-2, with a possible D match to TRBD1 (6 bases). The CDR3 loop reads CASSLKAGADYGYTF. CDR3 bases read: TGCGCCAGCAGCTTGAAGGCAGGGGCGGACTATGGC. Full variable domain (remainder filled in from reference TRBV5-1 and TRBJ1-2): KAGVTQTPRYLIKTRGQQVTLSCSPISGHRSVSWYQQTPGQGLQFLFEYFSETQRNKGNFPGRFSGRQFSNSRSEMNVSTLELGDSALYLCASSLKAGADYGYTFGSGTRLTVV.